Listed below are T cell receptor beta chains from one sample, sequenced in a study of cytomegalovirus exposure and HLA in healthy donors. Generated by immunoSEQ multiplex PCR, the TCRdb table keeps only in-frame clones and is missing some. Altogether 170,000 or so clones are present, around three quarters being singletons, with the ten largest covering around 5.7%. The sequenced material came from PBMCs. These receptors were obtained from a man aged 40-49 years in good health and CMV-seronegative. The conserved cysteine and the conserved F or W are not part of the CDR3 here. D genes are given only for firm matches.

j_gene: TRBJ1-5; v_gene: TRBV2; d_gene: -; CDR3aa: ASSFQRENQPQH
j_gene: TRBJ2-5; v_gene: TRBV2; d_gene: -; CDR3aa: ASMDRGIGTQY
j_gene: TRBJ2-7; v_gene: TRBV7-2; d_gene: -; CDR3aa: ASSLSGLSTYEQY
j_gene: TRBJ1-1; v_gene: TRBV2; d_gene: TRBD1; CDR3aa: ASRPTGVGTEAF
j_gene: TRBJ1-1; v_gene: TRBV4-1; d_gene: -; CDR3aa: ASRAVADYMNTEAF
j_gene: TRBJ1-6; v_gene: TRBV12-5; d_gene: -; CDR3aa: ASGPRAGDNSPLH
j_gene: TRBJ1-1; v_gene: TRBV5-1; d_gene: TRBD1; CDR3aa: ASSLNRGGTEAF
j_gene: TRBJ2-3; v_gene: TRBV14; d_gene: -; CDR3aa: ASSQVSTLDTQY
j_gene: TRBJ2-7; v_gene: TRBV6-4; d_gene: -; CDR3aa: ASSDGSYEQY
j_gene: TRBJ1-2; v_gene: TRBV18; d_gene: -; CDR3aa: ASSPLGDSGYT
j_gene: TRBJ2-3; v_gene: TRBV9; d_gene: TRBD2; CDR3aa: ASSAGGALQY
j_gene: TRBJ2-1; v_gene: TRBV6-1; d_gene: TRBD2; CDR3aa: ASSRTSGSINEQF
j_gene: TRBJ2-5; v_gene: TRBV27; d_gene: -; CDR3aa: ASTLRGGEVETQY
j_gene: TRBJ2-4; v_gene: TRBV4-3; d_gene: -; CDR3aa: ASSQEGGGAKNIQY
j_gene: TRBJ2-7; v_gene: TRBV30; d_gene: TRBD1; CDR3aa: AFGQGSYEQY
j_gene: TRBJ1-1; v_gene: TRBV10-3; d_gene: TRBD1; CDR3aa: AISERGQGGTEAF
j_gene: TRBJ2-1; v_gene: TRBV5-4; d_gene: TRBD1; CDR3aa: ASTWDRGYNEQF
j_gene: TRBJ1-1; v_gene: TRBV7-9; d_gene: TRBD1; CDR3aa: ASSLATGDTEAF
j_gene: TRBJ2-7; v_gene: TRBV27; d_gene: TRBD2; CDR3aa: ASSKLAGAPSSYEQY
j_gene: TRBJ2-7; v_gene: TRBV11-2; d_gene: TRBD1; CDR3aa: ASSSPWDSVYEQY
j_gene: TRBJ1-4; v_gene: TRBV5-6; d_gene: -; CDR3aa: ASSLGQVREKLF
j_gene: TRBJ2-7; v_gene: TRBV7-2; d_gene: TRBD2; CDR3aa: ASSLQRGSYEQY
j_gene: TRBJ1-5; v_gene: TRBV4-3; d_gene: TRBD1; CDR3aa: ASSPGRGGNQPQH
j_gene: TRBJ1-1; v_gene: TRBV4-1; d_gene: -; CDR3aa: ASSQDTRAGTEAF
j_gene: TRBJ1-1; v_gene: TRBV18; d_gene: -; CDR3aa: ASSPAEGAAEAF
j_gene: TRBJ2-7; v_gene: TRBV9; d_gene: -; CDR3aa: ASSVGRGTEQY
j_gene: TRBJ2-7; v_gene: TRBV30; d_gene: TRBD2; CDR3aa: AWRIKASGSVY
j_gene: TRBJ2-1; v_gene: TRBV30; d_gene: TRBD2; CDR3aa: AQAGTSGRDEQF
j_gene: TRBJ1-6; v_gene: TRBV7-2; d_gene: -; CDR3aa: ASSLEWSGTDNSPLH
j_gene: TRBJ2-5; v_gene: TRBV6-6; d_gene: -; CDR3aa: ATGETQY
j_gene: TRBJ2-1; v_gene: TRBV5-1; d_gene: -; CDR3aa: ASSGLPTAGF
j_gene: TRBJ1-4; v_gene: TRBV6-1; d_gene: -; CDR3aa: ASRWQREHNEKLF
j_gene: TRBJ1-1; v_gene: TRBV11-3; d_gene: TRBD1; CDR3aa: ASSELPGQENTEAF
j_gene: TRBJ2-3; v_gene: TRBV29-1; d_gene: -; CDR3aa: SGNDAGSTDTQY
j_gene: TRBJ2-2; v_gene: TRBV4-3; d_gene: -; CDR3aa: ASSQGDGRAGELF